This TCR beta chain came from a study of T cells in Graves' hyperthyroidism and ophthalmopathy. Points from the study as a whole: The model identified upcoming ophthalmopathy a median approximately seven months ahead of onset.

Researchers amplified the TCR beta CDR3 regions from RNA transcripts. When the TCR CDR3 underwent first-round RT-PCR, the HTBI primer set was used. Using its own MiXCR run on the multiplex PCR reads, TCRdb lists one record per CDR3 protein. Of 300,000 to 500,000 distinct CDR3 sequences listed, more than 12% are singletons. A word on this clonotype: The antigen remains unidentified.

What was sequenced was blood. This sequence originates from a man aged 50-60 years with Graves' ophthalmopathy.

In DNA, the CDR3 is TGTGCCAGCTCACCACAGTCTTCGGGACTAGCGGGAGGGAGAACCTACAATGAGCAGTTCTTC. Protein: CASSPQSSGLAGGRTYNEQFF. This rearrangement joins TRBV18 to TRBJ2-1; 16 nucleotides agree with TRBD2. J gave up 2 bases and V 1 base, and 11 bases lay outside the gene matches. The CDR3 loop spans 21 amino acids. In germline, CDR1 is KGHSH, CDR2 LQKENI.